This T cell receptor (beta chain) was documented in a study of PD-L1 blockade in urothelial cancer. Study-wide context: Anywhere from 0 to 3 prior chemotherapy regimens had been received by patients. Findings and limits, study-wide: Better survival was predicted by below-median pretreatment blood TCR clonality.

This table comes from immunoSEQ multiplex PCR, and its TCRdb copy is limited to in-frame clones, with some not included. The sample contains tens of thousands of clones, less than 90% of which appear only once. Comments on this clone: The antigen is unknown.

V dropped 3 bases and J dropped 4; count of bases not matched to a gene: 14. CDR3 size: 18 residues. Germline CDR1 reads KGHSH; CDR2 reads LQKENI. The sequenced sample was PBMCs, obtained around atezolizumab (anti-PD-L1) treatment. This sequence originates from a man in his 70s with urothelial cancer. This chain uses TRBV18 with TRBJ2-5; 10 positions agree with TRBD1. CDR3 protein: CASSPRATGGWSGETQYF. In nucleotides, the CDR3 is TGTGCCAGCTCACCTCGAGCGACAGGGGGCTGGAGTGGAGAGACCCAGTACTTC.